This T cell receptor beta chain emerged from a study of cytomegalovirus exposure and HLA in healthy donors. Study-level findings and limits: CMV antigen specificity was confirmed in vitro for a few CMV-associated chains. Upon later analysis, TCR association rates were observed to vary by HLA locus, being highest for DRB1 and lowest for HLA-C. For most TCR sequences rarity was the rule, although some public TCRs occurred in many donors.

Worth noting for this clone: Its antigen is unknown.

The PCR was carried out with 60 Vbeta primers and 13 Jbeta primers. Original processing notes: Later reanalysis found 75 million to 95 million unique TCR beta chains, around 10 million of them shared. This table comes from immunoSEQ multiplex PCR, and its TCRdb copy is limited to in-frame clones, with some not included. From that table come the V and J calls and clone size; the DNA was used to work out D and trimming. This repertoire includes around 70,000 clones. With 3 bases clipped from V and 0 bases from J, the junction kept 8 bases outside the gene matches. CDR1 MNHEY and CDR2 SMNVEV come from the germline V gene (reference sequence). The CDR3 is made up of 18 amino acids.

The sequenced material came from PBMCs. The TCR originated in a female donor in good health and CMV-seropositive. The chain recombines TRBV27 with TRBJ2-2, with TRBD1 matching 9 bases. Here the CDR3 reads CASSFGQGLNANTGELFF. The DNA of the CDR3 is TGTGCCAGCAGTTTCGGACAGGGGCTAAACGCGAACACCGGGGAGCTGTTTTTT.